The 16 T cell receptor beta chains reported below all come from one sample, sequenced in a study of immune heterogeneity within non-small cell lung tumors. The template for each sample was 500 to 700 ng of genomic DNA, which had been extracted from bulk tumor tissue. Several biopsies were spaced far apart within each primary tumor and obtained as surgery took place. Patients underwent curative surgery for untreated, newly diagnosed non-small cell lung cancer. A multiplex PCR containing 32 V primers and 13 J primers was used to amplify TCR beta CDR3. MiXCR, run by TCRdb on the multiplex PCR reads, gives a single entry per CDR3 protein. The sample contains nearly 15,000 distinct CDR3 sequences, approximately 30% of which appear only once. Sequenced input: lung tumor tissue. These receptors came from a woman aged 45 to 65 with non-small cell lung cancer.

The chain employs TRBV4-1 and TRBJ1-3; 9 bases map to TRBD1. V trimming: 3 bases; J trimming: 4 bases; junction bases outside the gene matches: 7. Germline V gene data show CDR1 as MGHRA and CDR2 as YSYEKL. The CDR3 loop spans 16 amino acids. CDR3 in DNA: TGCGCCAGCAGCCACGGAACAGGGGGCTCAGGAAACACCATATATTTT. This encodes CASSHGTGGSGNTIYF.

The CDR3 loop reads CASSLGGPRISGNTIYF. The CDR3 coding sequence is TGTGCCAGCAGCTTGGGGGGGCCAAGAATCTCTGGAAACACCATATATTTT. V and J are TRBV5-4 and TRBJ1-3; D is perhaps TRBD1 (6 bases). The V end was cut by 0 bases, the J end by 0 bases, with 13 bases between. The CDR3 has 17 amino acids. Germline V gives CDR1 SGHNT, CDR2 YYREEE (reference sequence).

V usage is TRBV7-9 and J usage is TRBJ2-7; D ambiguous. This CDR3 is 15 amino acids long. V lost 3 bases to trimming and J lost 2 bases, with 14 bases between them. Germline values: CDR1 SEHNR, CDR2 FQNEAQ (reference sequence). CDR3 in amino acids: CASSFRAVGTYEQYF. The CDR3, as DNA: TGTGCCAGCAGCTTCCGCGCAGTTGGGACCTACGAGCAGTACTTC.

This clonotype occurred many times. This chain joins TRBV27 and TRBJ2-7, with D perhaps being TRBD1 or TRBD2 (7 bases each). There are 14 residues in the CDR3. The germline CDR1 and CDR2 sequences are MNHEY and SMNVEV (reference sequence). V dropped 3 bases and J dropped 6 bases, with 15 bases sitting between them. The CDR3 loop is CASSLGGGFLEQYF. For the CDR3, the DNA is TGTGCCAGCAGTTTGGGAGGGGGCTTCCTCGAGCAGTACTTC.

This clonotype was counted many times. V is TRBV5-1 and J is TRBJ2-5; 8 nucleotides align to TRBD1. This CDR3 is 14 amino acids long. Germline-derived CDR1 and CDR2 are SGHRS and YFSETQ. J gave up 4 bases and V 8 bases, and 10 bases lay outside the gene matches. In DNA form, the CDR3 reads TGCGCCAGTTGGACTCGGACAGGGTCAGAGACCCAGTACTTC. Amino acids: CASWTRTGSETQYF.

As regards this clonotype: Possible read error: a much larger clone is one base away. V is TRBV11-3 and J is TRBJ2-3, with TRBD2 identical over 7 bases. The CDR3 runs to 16 residues. J gave up 5 bases and V 5 bases, and 13 bases lay outside the gene matches. Germline CDR1 and CDR2: SGHNT and YENEEA. CDR3 coding DNA: TGTGCCAGCAGCCACAGTCCGGGGGGATTGGAAGATACGCAGTATTTT. It encodes CASSHSPGGLEDTQYF.

In its sample, this clonotype was seen a few times. As DNA, the CDR3 is TGTGCCAGCAGCTTAGAAGCCGGCTACGAGCAGTACTTC. It codes for CASSLEAGYEQYF. V usage is TRBV7-6 and J usage is TRBJ2-7; D not resolved. This CDR3 comprises 13 residues. Germline V gene sequence: CDR1 SGHVS, CDR2 FNYEAQ. V was shortened by 1 base and J by 3 bases, with 7 bases between the two germline ends.

This clonotype was found a few times. The CDR3 sequence is CASSLSSYEQYF. The CDR3 region has the DNA TGTGCCAGCAGCCTTTCCTCCTACGAGCAGTACTTC. The chain uses TRBV7-9 and TRBJ2-7; D not resolved. Germline assignment: CDR1 SEHNR and CDR2 FQNEAQ (reference sequence). V lost 5 bases and J 0 bases, leaving 5 bases between the germline ends. The CDR3 extends over 12 amino acids. Using reference TRBV7-9 and TRBJ2-7 for the parts outside the CDR3, the full variable domain is DTGVSQNPRHKITKRGQNVTFRCDPISEHNRLYWYRQTLGQGPEFLTYFQNEAQLEKSRLLSDRFSAERPKGSFSTLEIQRTEQGDSAMYLCASSLSSYEQYFGPGTRLTVT.

A single count supports this clonotype. This may be a read error: a much more frequent sequence differs by one nucleotide. V gene TRBV6-2 or TRBV6-3 combines with J gene TRBJ2-5; 7 bases map to TRBD2. J gave up 5 bases and V 0 bases, and 15 bases lay outside the gene matches. In germline, CDR1 is MNHEY, CDR2 SVGEGT. The CDR3 sequence is 18 residues long. The CDR3 region is CASSYSKMDVAGYETQYF. As DNA, the CDR3 is TGTGCCAGCAGTTACTCGAAGATGGATGTAGCGGGCTATGAGACCCAGTACTTC.

The sample holds many counts of this clonotype. The rearrangement joins TRBV12-3 or TRBV12-4 to TRBJ2-5, with D unresolved. The germline V and J ends were trimmed by 5 bases and 5 bases, with 9 bases remaining between them. The CDR3 runs 12 residues. The DNA for the CDR3 is TGTGCCAGCAGTCTAAGTGGGGAGACCCAGTACTTC. Translating gives CASSLSGETQYF.

This rearrangement joins TRBV19 to TRBJ1-6; weak D call: TRBD1 (6 bases). The V and J ends lost 3 bases and 5 bases respectively, with 11 bases between them. The CDR3 runs to 15 residues. Germline V lookup: CDR1 LNHDA, CDR2 SQIVND (reference sequence). This chain's CDR3 is CASSISTGDNSPLHF. The CDR3, as DNA: TGTGCCAGTAGTATTTCGACAGGAGATAATTCACCCCTCCACTTT.

There are a few counts of this clonotype. The chain combines TRBV7-6 with TRBJ2-5; D remains ambiguous. Germline assignment: CDR1 SGHVS and CDR2 FNYEAQ. The V end lost 5 bases, the J end lost 5 bases, and 18 bases lay between the germline ends. CDR3 length: 15 amino acids. CDR3 residues: CASSVSQTALETQYF. The CDR3 DNA follows: TGTGCCAGCAGCGTTAGTCAAACGGCCCTCGAGACCCAGTACTTC.

This clonotype has a handful of counts. The chain joins TRBV12-3 or TRBV12-4 to TRBJ2-7; TRBD1 or TRBD2 may be the D gene (6 bases each). V lost 8 bases to trimming and J lost 1 base, with 12 bases between them. The CDR3 is 13 residues long. The CDR3 nucleotides are TGTGCCAGCCGACTAGGACAGTCCTACGAGCAGTACTTC. Amino acid sequence: CASRLGQSYEQYF.

There are many counts of this clonotype. The CDR3: CASSQDPLLAGDYEQYF. In nucleotides, the CDR3 is TGTGCCAGCAGCCAAGATCCCCTACTAGCGGGAGACTACGAGCAGTACTTC. The chain combines TRBV4-2 with TRBJ2-7; TRBD2 matches 11 bases. V trimming: 0 bases; J trimming: 3 bases; junction bases outside the gene matches: 7. CDR1 LGHNA and CDR2 YNFKEQ come from the germline V gene. The CDR3 sequence is 17 residues long.

A remark on this clonotype: Mismatch with germline at one junction end may stem from a read error. CDR3 sequence: CASSHHRDTYVYTF. CDR3 nucleotide sequence: TGTGCCAGCAGTCACCACAGGGACACCTATGTCTACACCTTC. The gene calls are TRBV2 and TRBJ1-2, with D maybe TRBD1 (6 bases). The germline V gene encodes CDR1 SNHLY and CDR2 FYNNEI. The CDR3 spans 14 residues. Filled out from reference TRBV2 and TRBJ1-2, the complete variable domain reads EPEVTQTPSHQVTQMGQEVILRCVPISNHLYFYWYRQILGQKVEFLVSFYNNEISEKSEIFDDQFSVERPDGSNFTLKIRSTKLEDSAMYFCASSHHRDTYVYTFGSGTRLTVV.

In its sample, this clonotype was seen many times. V and J are TRBV24-1 and TRBJ2-5, with TRBD2 matching over 11 bases. The CDR3 extends over 17 amino acids. Germline V gives CDR1 KGHDR, CDR2 SFDVKD. V shed 3 bases, J shed 4 bases, and the junction held 9 bases outside the gene matches. The CDR3 loop is CATSDDSSGRRAETQYF. For the CDR3, the DNA is TGTGCCACCAGTGATGATTCTAGCGGGAGGAGGGCAGAGACCCAGTACTTC.